Detailed here is one T cell receptor beta chain. The antigen remains unidentified. This sample was included in a study of CD8 T cells in ankylosing spondylitis. Using its own MiXCR run on the 5' RACE reads, TCRdb lists one record per CDR3 protein. Of fewer than 500,000 distinct CDR3 sequences in the sample, 20% to 25% were seen once. Broader study findings: Made up of eight highly homologous variants, a TCR beta motif appeared characteristic of ankylosing spondylitis blood. With a CD8+ phenotype, disease-linked clones were relatively rare in peripheral blood. Previous work reported some of these motif variants in the synovial fluid and blood of reactive arthritis.

The CDR3 runs to 15 residues. CDR1 DFQATT and CDR2 SNEGSKA come from the germline V gene (reference sequence). The V and J ends lost 5 bases and 5 bases, in that order; junction bases with no gene match: 11. Sequencing was carried out using blood, either unsorted or a sorted T cell fraction (not recorded which). This TCR derives from a male donor with ankylosing spondylitis. The gene calls are TRBV20-1 and TRBJ2-5, with 10 bases that match TRBD2. In DNA, the CDR3 is TGCAGTGCTGGAGGGACTAGCGCAGGGCCGGAGACCCAGTACTTC. It yields the protein CSAGGTSAGPETQYF.